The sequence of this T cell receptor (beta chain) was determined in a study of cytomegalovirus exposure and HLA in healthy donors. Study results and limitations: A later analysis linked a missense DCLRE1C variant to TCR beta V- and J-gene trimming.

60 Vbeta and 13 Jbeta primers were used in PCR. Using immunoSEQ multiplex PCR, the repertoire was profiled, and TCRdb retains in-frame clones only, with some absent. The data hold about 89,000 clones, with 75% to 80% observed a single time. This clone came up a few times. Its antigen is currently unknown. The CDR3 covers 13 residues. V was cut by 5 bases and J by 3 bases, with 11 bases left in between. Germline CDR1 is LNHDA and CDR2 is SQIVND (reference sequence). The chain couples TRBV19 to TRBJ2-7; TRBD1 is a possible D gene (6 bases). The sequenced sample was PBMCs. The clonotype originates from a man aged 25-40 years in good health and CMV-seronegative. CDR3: CASSSQQGYEQYF. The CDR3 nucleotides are TGTGCCAGTAGTTCCCAACAGGGCTACGAGCAGTACTTC. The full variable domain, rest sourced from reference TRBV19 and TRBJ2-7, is DGGITQSPKYLFRKEGQNVTLSCEQNLNHDAMYWYRQDPGQGLRLIYYSQIVNDFQKGDIAEGYSVSREKKESFPLTVTSAQKNPTAFYLCASSSQQGYEQYFGPGTRLTVT.